This TCR beta chain was identified in a study of cytomegalovirus exposure and HLA in healthy donors. Germline V gives CDR1 ENHRY, CDR2 SYGVKD. V lost 6 bases, J lost 3 bases, and 18 bases lay in between. The CDR3 sequence is 15 residues long. It was with 60 Vbeta and 13 Jbeta primers that the PCR ran. Produced via immunoSEQ multiplex PCR; TCRdb's table is partial and in-frame only. Of 140,000 to 150,000 clones listed, about 80% were seen once; the top ten hold approximately 4.1%. Sequenced: PBMCs. This TCR was recovered from a man aged 40-55 years in good health and CMV-seronegative. V gene TRBV10-3 combines with J gene TRBJ2-7; tentative D call: TRBD2 (5 bases). CDR3: CAIRTRDPSFYEQYF. CDR3 DNA sequence: TGTGCCATCAGAACCCGGGATCCCAGCTTCTACGAGCAGTACTTC.